This is a list of T cell receptor beta chains from one sample in a study of shared clonotypes between healthy human individuals. Clones were sequenced by immunoSEQ multiplex PCR, and TCRdb holds only the in-frame ones, with some missing. Seen here are roughly 650,000 clones, around 97% observed once, and the top ten hold roughly 0.055%. Sequencing input: naive CD4+ T cells sorted from blood. Receptor source: a woman younger than 45 in good health. Each CDR3 is given with its conserved first and last residue. A D gene is named only where the DNA matches it firmly. Some rows mark clone size as missing; the rest say once, few, many or name a class of expanded clone.

clone_size: .; j_call: TRBJ1-1; d_call: .; v_call: TRBV12-5; cdr3_aa: CASGFWGGEAFF; cdr3_nt: TGTGCTAGTGGTTTCTGGGGGGGAGAAGCTTTCTTT
clone_size: .; j_call: TRBJ2-6; d_call: .; v_call: TRBV27; cdr3_aa: CASSTHPGVSGANVLTF; cdr3_nt: TGTGCCAGCAGTACCCACCCTGGGGTTTCTGGGGCCAACGTCCTGACTTTC
clone_size: few; j_call: TRBJ2-7; d_call: .; v_call: TRBV6-6; cdr3_aa: CASSYAQSYEQYF; cdr3_nt: TGTGCCAGCAGTTACGCACAGAGCTACGAGCAGTACTTC
clone_size: .; j_call: TRBJ2-7; d_call: TRBD1; v_call: TRBV19; cdr3_aa: CASSIWHRGMYEQYF; cdr3_nt: TGTGCCAGTAGTATATGGCACAGGGGGATGTACGAGCAGTACTTC
clone_size: .; j_call: TRBJ2-7; d_call: TRBD2; v_call: TRBV6-1; cdr3_aa: CATRAGAGGINEQYF; cdr3_nt: TGTGCCACCCGAGCGGGGGCGGGAGGAATAAACGAGCAGTACTTC
clone_size: .; j_call: TRBJ1-1; d_call: TRBD1; v_call: TRBV10-1; cdr3_aa: CATSTGTGDAFF; cdr3_nt: TGCGCCACCTCGACAGGGACTGGTGATGCTTTCTTT
clone_size: .; j_call: TRBJ2-1; d_call: .; v_call: TRBV28; cdr3_aa: CASRPGSASSYNEQFF; cdr3_nt: TGTGCCAGCAGACCGGGAAGCGCTAGCTCCTACAATGAGCAGTTCTTC
clone_size: .; j_call: TRBJ2-7; d_call: .; v_call: TRBV28; cdr3_aa: CASHSQSSGYEQYF; cdr3_nt: TGTGCCAGCCACTCCCAGTCCTCGGGCTACGAGCAGTACTTC
clone_size: .; j_call: TRBJ2-7; d_call: .; v_call: TRBV5-4; cdr3_aa: CASSFRSSEQYF; cdr3_nt: TGTGCCAGCAGCTTTAGATCTTCCGAGCAGTACTTC
clone_size: .; j_call: TRBJ1-5; d_call: .; v_call: TRBV4-1; cdr3_aa: CASSPGYGTGKGNQPQHF; cdr3_nt: TGCGCCAGCAGCCCCGGTTATGGGACGGGGAAGGGCAATCAGCCCCAGCATTTT
clone_size: .; j_call: TRBJ2-7; d_call: TRBD2; v_call: TRBV11-3; cdr3_aa: CASSSGSGSYEQYF; cdr3_nt: TGTGCCAGCAGCTCAGGCAGCGGGAGTTACGAGCAGTACTTC
clone_size: .; j_call: TRBJ1-2; d_call: TRBD1; v_call: TRBV5-8; cdr3_aa: CASSLRGQGANYGYTF; cdr3_nt: TGTGCCAGCAGCTTGAGAGGACAGGGGGCAAACTATGGCTACACCTTC
clone_size: .; j_call: TRBJ1-3; d_call: .; v_call: TRBV11-2; cdr3_aa: CASSPGFLGNTIYF; cdr3_nt: TGTGCCAGCAGCCCAGGGTTTTTAGGAAACACCATATATTTT
clone_size: .; j_call: TRBJ1-2; d_call: .; v_call: TRBV5-4; cdr3_aa: CASSPREGDYTF; cdr3_nt: TGTGCCAGCAGCCCGCGGGAGGGCGACTACACCTTC
clone_size: .; j_call: TRBJ2-1; d_call: .; v_call: TRBV28; cdr3_aa: CASSLWVGDDEQFF; cdr3_nt: TGTGCCAGCAGTCTATGGGTGGGGGACGATGAGCAGTTCTTC
clone_size: .; j_call: TRBJ2-5; d_call: .; v_call: TRBV5-1; cdr3_aa: CASSLGFGGGAGETQYF; cdr3_nt: TGCGCCAGCAGCTTGGGGTTCGGAGGGGGCGCTGGGGAGACCCAGTACTTC
clone_size: .; j_call: TRBJ2-7; d_call: .; v_call: TRBV6-5; cdr3_aa: CASSYGVGTYEQYF; cdr3_nt: TGTGCCAGCAGTTACGGGGTCGGGACCTACGAGCAGTACTTC
clone_size: .; j_call: TRBJ1-2; d_call: .; v_call: TRBV6-5; cdr3_aa: CASLPSWGRHYGYTF; cdr3_nt: TGTGCCAGCCTACCTTCCTGGGGAAGGCACTATGGCTACACCTTC
clone_size: .; j_call: TRBJ1-1; d_call: .; v_call: TRBV5-1; cdr3_aa: CASSLTWNTEAFF; cdr3_nt: TGCGCCAGCAGCTTAACTTGGAACACTGAAGCTTTCTTT
clone_size: .; j_call: TRBJ1-2; d_call: .; v_call: TRBV6-6; cdr3_aa: CASSYGTNNYGYTF; cdr3_nt: TGTGCCAGCAGTTACGGGACAAATAACTATGGCTACACCTTC
clone_size: .; j_call: TRBJ2-1; d_call: TRBD2; v_call: TRBV6-5; cdr3_aa: CASKASGSSYNEQFF; cdr3_nt: TGTGCCAGCAAAGCTAGCGGGAGTTCCTACAATGAGCAGTTCTTC
clone_size: .; j_call: TRBJ1-1; d_call: TRBD1; v_call: TRBV28; cdr3_aa: CASSLLGQTAFF; cdr3_nt: TGTGCCAGCAGTTTATTGGGACAGACGGCTTTCTTT
clone_size: .; j_call: TRBJ2-7; d_call: .; v_call: TRBV28; cdr3_aa: CASPRGDEQYF; cdr3_nt: TGTGCCAGCCCCCGTGGCGACGAGCAGTACTTC
clone_size: .; j_call: TRBJ2-5; d_call: TRBD1; v_call: TRBV5-1; cdr3_aa: CATKRQGAEETQYF; cdr3_nt: TGCGCCACCAAACGACAGGGGGCGGAAGAGACCCAGTACTTC
clone_size: .; j_call: TRBJ2-5; d_call: .; v_call: TRBV6-1; cdr3_aa: CASSEGGQRSRGTQYF; cdr3_nt: TGTGCCAGCAGTGAGGGGGGACAGCGGAGTCGTGGGACCCAGTACTTC
clone_size: .; j_call: TRBJ1-3; d_call: .; v_call: TRBV7-6; cdr3_aa: CASSLAPGSGNTIYF; cdr3_nt: TGTGCCAGCAGCTTAGCCCCAGGCTCTGGAAACACCATATATTTT
clone_size: .; j_call: TRBJ1-1; d_call: .; v_call: TRBV25-1; cdr3_aa: CASSVTENTEAFF; cdr3_nt: TGTGCCAGCAGTGTGACGGAGAACACTGAAGCTTTCTTT
clone_size: .; j_call: TRBJ1-1; d_call: TRBD1; v_call: TRBV5-1; cdr3_aa: CASEKTGGSTNTEAFF; cdr3_nt: TGCGCCAGCGAAAAGACAGGGGGCTCGACGAACACTGAAGCTTTCTTT
clone_size: .; j_call: TRBJ2-5; d_call: .; v_call: TRBV28; cdr3_aa: CASSLPGQQETQYF; cdr3_nt: TGTGCCAGCAGTTTGCCCGGACAGCAAGAGACCCAGTACTTC
clone_size: once; j_call: TRBJ1-2; d_call: .; v_call: TRBV6-5; cdr3_aa: CASSRGGLVYGYTF; cdr3_nt: TGTGCCAGCAGCCGAGGGGGTCTCGTCTATGGCTACACCTTC
clone_size: .; j_call: TRBJ2-1; d_call: TRBD2; v_call: TRBV28; cdr3_aa: CASSWGGLAISSYNEQFF; cdr3_nt: TGTGCCAGCAGTTGGGGGGGACTAGCGATAAGCTCCTACAATGAGCAGTTCTTC
clone_size: .; j_call: TRBJ1-3; d_call: .; v_call: TRBV10-3; cdr3_aa: CAIRGGTGNTIYF; cdr3_nt: TGTGCCATCAGAGGAGGCACTGGAAACACCATATATTTT
clone_size: .; j_call: TRBJ1-5; d_call: .; v_call: TRBV11-2; cdr3_aa: CASSLVLTVPRAQHF; cdr3_nt: TGTGCCAGCAGCTTAGTCCTAACAGTCCCCAGGGCCCAGCATTTT
clone_size: .; j_call: TRBJ1-2; d_call: TRBD1; v_call: TRBV7-9; cdr3_aa: CASSLDIGRGRYGYTF; cdr3_nt: TGTGCCAGCAGCTTAGATATTGGCAGGGGGCGTTATGGCTACACCTTC
clone_size: .; j_call: TRBJ1-5; d_call: .; v_call: TRBV4-1; cdr3_aa: CASSYNMGGSNQPQHF; cdr3_nt: TGCGCCAGCAGCTATAACATGGGAGGTAGCAATCAGCCCCAGCATTTT
clone_size: .; j_call: TRBJ2-7; d_call: TRBD2; v_call: TRBV27; cdr3_aa: CASSYGTSGPSYEQYF; cdr3_nt: TGTGCCAGCAGTTACGGGACTAGCGGTCCCTCCTACGAGCAGTACTTC
clone_size: .; j_call: TRBJ2-7; d_call: .; v_call: TRBV19; cdr3_aa: CASSISPNYEQYF; cdr3_nt: TGTGCCAGTAGTATATCTCCGAACTACGAGCAGTACTTC
clone_size: .; j_call: TRBJ2-3; d_call: .; v_call: TRBV2; cdr3_aa: CASSGLESATQYF; cdr3_nt: TGTGCCAGCAGTGGACTAGAATCCGCTACGCAGTATTTT
clone_size: .; j_call: TRBJ2-1; d_call: .; v_call: TRBV5-1; cdr3_aa: CASSLYSGGSYNEQFF; cdr3_nt: TGCGCCAGCAGCTTGTATAGCGGAGGCTCCTACAATGAGCAGTTCTTC
clone_size: .; j_call: TRBJ1-5; d_call: .; v_call: TRBV2; cdr3_aa: CASNTGLSNQPQHF; cdr3_nt: TGTGCCAGCAACACAGGTTTAAGCAATCAGCCCCAGCATTTT
clone_size: .; j_call: TRBJ1-4; d_call: TRBD1; v_call: TRBV27; cdr3_aa: CASSSPGQGWEKLFF; cdr3_nt: TGTGCCAGCAGTTCCCCCGGACAGGGTTGGGAAAAACTGTTTTTT
clone_size: .; j_call: TRBJ1-1; d_call: .; v_call: TRBV6-6; cdr3_aa: CASSYRLNTEAFF; cdr3_nt: TGTGCCAGCAGTTACAGGTTGAACACTGAAGCTTTCTTT
clone_size: .; j_call: TRBJ1-4; d_call: TRBD1; v_call: TRBV5-6; cdr3_aa: CASSLGQGNEKLFF; cdr3_nt: TGTGCCAGCAGCTTGGGACAGGGTAATGAAAAACTGTTTTTT
clone_size: .; j_call: TRBJ2-5; d_call: TRBD1; v_call: TRBV19; cdr3_aa: CASSRGQGLETQYF; cdr3_nt: TGTGCCAGTAGTAGAGGACAGGGTTTGGAGACCCAGTACTTC
clone_size: .; j_call: TRBJ1-4; d_call: .; v_call: TRBV4-1; cdr3_aa: CASSQVQGGDEKLFF; cdr3_nt: TGCGCCAGCAGCCAAGTCCAGGGCGGAGATGAAAAACTGTTTTTT
clone_size: once; j_call: TRBJ2-7; d_call: .; v_call: TRBV27; cdr3_aa: CARPMWRNYEQYF; cdr3_nt: TGTGCCAGGCCAATGTGGAGAAACTACGAGCAGTACTTC
clone_size: .; j_call: TRBJ1-2; d_call: .; v_call: TRBV6-5; cdr3_aa: CASSYFGGADGYTF; cdr3_nt: TGTGCCAGCAGTTACTTCGGCGGGGCGGACGGCTACACCTTC
clone_size: .; j_call: TRBJ1-5; d_call: TRBD1; v_call: TRBV28; cdr3_aa: CASSSGQGAWQPQHF; cdr3_nt: TGTGCCAGCAGTTCGGGACAGGGGGCTTGGCAGCCCCAGCATTTT
clone_size: .; j_call: TRBJ1-5; d_call: .; v_call: TRBV15; cdr3_aa: CATSHSNQPQHF; cdr3_nt: TGTGCCACCAGTCATAGCAATCAGCCCCAGCATTTT
clone_size: .; j_call: TRBJ1-1; d_call: TRBD1; v_call: TRBV6-4; cdr3_aa: CASRGTVNTEAFF; cdr3_nt: TGTGCCAGCAGGGGGACAGTGAACACTGAAGCTTTCTTT
clone_size: .; j_call: TRBJ2-1; d_call: .; v_call: TRBV20-1; cdr3_aa: CSATGYNEQFF; cdr3_nt: TGCAGTGCGACGGGGTACAATGAGCAGTTCTTC
clone_size: once; j_call: TRBJ2-3; d_call: TRBD2; v_call: TRBV5-1; cdr3_aa: CASSLAALAGGTDTQYF; cdr3_nt: TGCGCCAGCAGCTTGGCCGCGCTAGCGGGAGGAACAGATACGCAGTATTTT
clone_size: once; j_call: TRBJ2-3; d_call: TRBD1; v_call: TRBV5-1; cdr3_aa: CASSWGQAALGTDTQYF; cdr3_nt: TGCGCCAGCAGCTGGGGACAGGCGGCGTTAGGCACAGATACGCAGTATTTT
clone_size: .; j_call: TRBJ1-2; d_call: .; v_call: TRBV30; cdr3_aa: CAWSIGTYGYTF; cdr3_nt: TGTGCCTGGAGTATAGGGACCTATGGCTACACCTTC
clone_size: .; j_call: TRBJ1-2; d_call: .; v_call: TRBV19; cdr3_aa: CASSQSFYGYTF; cdr3_nt: TGTGCCAGTAGTCAGTCATTTTATGGCTACACCTTC